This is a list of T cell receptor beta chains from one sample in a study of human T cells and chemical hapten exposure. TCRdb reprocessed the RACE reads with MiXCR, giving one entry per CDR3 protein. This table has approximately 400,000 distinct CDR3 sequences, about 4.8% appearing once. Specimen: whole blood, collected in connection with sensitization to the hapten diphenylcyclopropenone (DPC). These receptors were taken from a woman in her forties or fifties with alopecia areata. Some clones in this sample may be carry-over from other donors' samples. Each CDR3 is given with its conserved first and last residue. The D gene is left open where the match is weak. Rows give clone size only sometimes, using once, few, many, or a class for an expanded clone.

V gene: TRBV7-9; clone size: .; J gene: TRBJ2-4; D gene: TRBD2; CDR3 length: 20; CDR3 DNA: TGTGCCAGCAGCTTACCTCTCCCGGGGGGAGGGCTCGGAGCCAAAAACATTCAGTACTTC; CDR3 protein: CASSLPLPGGGLGAKNIQYF
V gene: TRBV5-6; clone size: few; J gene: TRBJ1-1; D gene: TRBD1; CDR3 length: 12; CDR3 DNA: TGTGCCAGCAGCTTGGCAGGGGGTGAAGCTTTCTTT; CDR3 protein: CASSLAGGEAFF
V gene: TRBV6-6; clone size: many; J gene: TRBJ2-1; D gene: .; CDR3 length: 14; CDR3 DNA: TGTGCCAGCAGTCTGATGGGCAGTAACAATGAGCAGTTCTTC; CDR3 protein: CASSLMGSNNEQFF
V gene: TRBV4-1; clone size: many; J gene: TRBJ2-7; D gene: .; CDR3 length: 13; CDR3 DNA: TGCGCCAGCAGCCCCGGGTCGACCTACGAGCAGTACTTC; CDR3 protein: CASSPGSTYEQYF
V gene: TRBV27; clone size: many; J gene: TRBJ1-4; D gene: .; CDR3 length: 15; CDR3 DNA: TGTGCCAGCAGTTTATCGACAGCATTAGGTGAAAAACTGTTTTTT; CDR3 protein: CASSLSTALGEKLFF
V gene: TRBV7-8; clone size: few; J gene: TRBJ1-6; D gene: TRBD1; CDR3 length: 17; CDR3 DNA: TGTGCCAGCAGCTTAGCAACCGGGACAGCAAATAATTCACCCCTCCACTTT; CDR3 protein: CASSLATGTANNSPLHF
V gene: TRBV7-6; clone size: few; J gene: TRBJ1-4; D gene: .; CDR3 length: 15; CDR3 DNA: TGTGCCAGCAGCTCCCCGCAGGGGTTGGGTGAAAAACTGTTTTTT; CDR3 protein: CASSSPQGLGEKLFF
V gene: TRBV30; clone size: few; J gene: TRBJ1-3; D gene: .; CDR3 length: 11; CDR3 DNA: TGTGCCTGGAACCTTGGAAACACCATATATTTT; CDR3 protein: CAWNLGNTIYF
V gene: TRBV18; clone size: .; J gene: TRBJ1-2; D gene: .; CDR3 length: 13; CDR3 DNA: TGTGCCAGCTCACCAGTCATGGACGATGGCTACACCTTC; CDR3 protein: CASSPVMDDGYTF
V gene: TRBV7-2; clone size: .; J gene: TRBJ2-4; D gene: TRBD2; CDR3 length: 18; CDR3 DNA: TGTGTCAGCAGCACTCACCAACGGACTAGCGGGGGGGCAAACATTCATTACTTC; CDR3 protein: CVSSTHQRTSGGANIHYF
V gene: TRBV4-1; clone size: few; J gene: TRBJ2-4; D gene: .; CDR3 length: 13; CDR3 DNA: TGCGCCAGCAGGGAATCAGCCAAAAACATTCAGTACTTC; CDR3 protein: CASRESAKNIQYF
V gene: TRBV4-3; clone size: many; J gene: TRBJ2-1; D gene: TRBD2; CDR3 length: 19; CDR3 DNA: TGCGCCAGCAGCCAACCGGGACTAGCGGGAGAAGGGGTCTACAATGAGCAGTTCTTC; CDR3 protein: CASSQPGLAGEGVYNEQFF
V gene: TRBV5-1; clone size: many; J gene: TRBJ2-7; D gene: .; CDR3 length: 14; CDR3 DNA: TGTGCCAGCAGCTTAGGCGGAAACTCCTACGAGCAGTACTTC; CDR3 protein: CASSLGGNSYEQYF
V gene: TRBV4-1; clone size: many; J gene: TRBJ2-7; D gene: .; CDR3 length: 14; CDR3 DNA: TGCGCCAGCAGCCAAGCCCGGGGGACCTACGAGCAGTACTTC; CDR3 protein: CASSQARGTYEQYF
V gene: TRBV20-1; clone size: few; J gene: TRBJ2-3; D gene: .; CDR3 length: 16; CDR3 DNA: TGCAGTGCTAGAGGGGGGGGCGGACAGGGAGCAGATACGCAGTATTTT; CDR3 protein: CSARGGGGQGADTQYF
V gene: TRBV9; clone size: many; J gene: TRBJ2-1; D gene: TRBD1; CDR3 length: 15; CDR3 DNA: TGTGCCAGCAGCGTAGCGGGACAGTCCTACAATGAGCAGTTCTTC; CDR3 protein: CASSVAGQSYNEQFF
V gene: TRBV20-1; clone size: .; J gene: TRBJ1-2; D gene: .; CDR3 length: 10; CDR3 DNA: TGCAGTGCCACGCCCGGAGGCTACACCTTC; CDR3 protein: CSATPGGYTF
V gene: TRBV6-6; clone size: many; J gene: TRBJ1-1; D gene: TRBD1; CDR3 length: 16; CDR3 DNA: TGTGCCAGCAGTTACACTCAGGGGGTAGGCGGCACTGAAGCTTTCTTT; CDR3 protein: CASSYTQGVGGTEAFF
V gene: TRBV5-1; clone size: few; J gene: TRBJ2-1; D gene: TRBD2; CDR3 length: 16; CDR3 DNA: TGCGCCAGCAGCTTGCGGGTACGGCGGGAGGACAATGAGCAGTTCTTC; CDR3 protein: CASSLRVRREDNEQFF
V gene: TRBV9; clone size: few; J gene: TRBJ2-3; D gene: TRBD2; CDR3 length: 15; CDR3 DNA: TGTGCCAGCAGCGTAAGCCTAGCGGGGACAGATACGCAGTATTTT; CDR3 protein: CASSVSLAGTDTQYF
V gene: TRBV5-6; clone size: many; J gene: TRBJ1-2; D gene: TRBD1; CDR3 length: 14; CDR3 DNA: TGTGCCAGCAGCTTACGCAGGGGGCGAAGTGGCTACACCTTC; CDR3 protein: CASSLRRGRSGYTF
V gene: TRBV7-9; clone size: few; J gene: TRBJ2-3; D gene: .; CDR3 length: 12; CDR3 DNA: TGTGCCAGCAGATCGGACGGAGATACGCAGTATTTT; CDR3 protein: CASRSDGDTQYF
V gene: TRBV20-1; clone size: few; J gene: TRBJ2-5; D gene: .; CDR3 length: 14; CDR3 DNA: TGCAGTGCTGCGGGACACTTATACCAAGAGACCCAGTACTTC; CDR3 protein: CSAAGHLYQETQYF
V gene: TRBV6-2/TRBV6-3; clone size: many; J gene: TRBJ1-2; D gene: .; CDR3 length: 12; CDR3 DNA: TGTGCCAGCAGTTGGACGGGCTATGGCTACACCTTC; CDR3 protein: CASSWTGYGYTF
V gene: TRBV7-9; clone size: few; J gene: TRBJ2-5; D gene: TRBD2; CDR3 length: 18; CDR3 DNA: TGTGCCAGCAGCCCGCTTCTACTAGCGGGAGGGCCTTTGGAGACCCAGTACTTC; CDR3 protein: CASSPLLLAGGPLETQYF
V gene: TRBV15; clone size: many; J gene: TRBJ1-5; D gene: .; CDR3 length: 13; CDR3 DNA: TGTGCCACCAGCAGAGAGATCGGGCAGCCCCAGCATTTT; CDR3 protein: CATSREIGQPQHF
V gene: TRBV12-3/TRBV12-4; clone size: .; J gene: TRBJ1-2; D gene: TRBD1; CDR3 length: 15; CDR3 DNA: TGTGCCAGCTCCCCCCGGACAGGGTACCTCTATGGCTACACCTTC; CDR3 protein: CASSPRTGYLYGYTF
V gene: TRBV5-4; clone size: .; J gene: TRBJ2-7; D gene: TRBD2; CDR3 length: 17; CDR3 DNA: TGTGCCAGCAGCTTGGAACTAGCGGGCACCGCCGCCTACGAGCAGTACTTC; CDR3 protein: CASSLELAGTAAYEQYF